The present T cell receptor (beta chain) was sequenced within a study of CD8+CD57+ T cells in acquired aplastic anemia. The study profiled TCR beta VDJ and CDR3 using genomic DNA as template. TCRdb ran MiXCR on the reads and lists one entry per CDR3 protein. Here the sample spans hundreds of thousands of distinct CDR3 sequences, 45% to 70% being singletons. Germline V gene lookup returns CDR1 SNHLY and CDR2 FYNNEI. The CDR3 spans 16 residues. V lost 5 bases, J lost 2 bases, and 3 bases stayed unmatched. The receptor was derived from a human donor with severe aplastic anemia or a healthy control (not recorded which). This chain uses TRBV2 with TRBJ2-7, with 16 bases fitting TRBD2. The sequencing input was sorted CD4+, CD8+, or CD8+CD57+ T cells (not recorded which) from PBMCs. The CDR3 region has the DNA TGTGCCAGCAGTTTAGGGACTAGCGGGGGGGCCTACGAGCAGTACTTC. Encoded protein: CASSLGTSGGAYEQYF.